The T cell receptor (beta chain) described here comes from a study of blood T cell repertoires in COVID-19. Study information: PBMCs, B-cell-depleted T cells, or T cells provided the cDNA or gDNA that made up the material.

The CDR3 contains 17 residues. The germline V gene encodes CDR1 MDHEN and CDR2 SYDVKM. V lost 1 base to trimming and J lost 7 bases; unmatched junction nucleotides: 11. Repertoires were generated with immunoSEQ multiplex PCR, while TCRdb's copy carries only in-frame clones and drops some. Of around 180,000 clones listed, roughly 79% are singletons. The chain recombines TRBV28 with TRBJ2-1, with TRBD2 matching 9 bases. Sequencing input: peripheral blood. This TCR derives from a man in his sixties with active or convalescent COVID-19. In nucleotides, the CDR3 is TGTGCCAGCAGTTTATTCCAGGGACTAGCTGGAGGGAATGAGCAGTTCTTC. Encoded protein: CASSLFQGLAGGNEQFF.